The 6 T cell receptor beta chains below were found in one sample sequenced in a study of blood T cell repertoires in COVID-19. Clones were sequenced by immunoSEQ multiplex PCR, and TCRdb holds only the in-frame ones, with some missing. The profile shows 280,000 or so clones, roughly 85% of them singletons. The specimen sequenced was PBMCs or T cells enriched from blood (not recorded which). These receptors were collected from a woman between 50 and 59 years old who had recovered from COVID-19.

The rearrangement uses TRBV5-4 and TRBJ1-3; 7 bases line up with TRBD1. Germline V gene sequence: CDR1 SGHNT, CDR2 YYREEE (reference sequence). The CDR3 extends over 16 amino acids. Unmatched junction bases numbered 3, after V lost 0 bases and J lost 0 bases. The CDR3 sequence is CASSLVTGNSGNTIYF. CDR3 bases: TGTGCCAGCAGCTTGGTGACAGGGAACTCTGGAAACACCATATATTTT.

The chain recombines TRBV29-1 with TRBJ2-1, with D uncertain. The germline V gene has CDR1 SQVTM and CDR2 ANQGSEA. V was clipped by 3 bases and J by 8 bases, with 14 bases between them. The CDR3 length is 13 residues. The CDR3 loop reads CSVEGPHTDEQFF. The CDR3 coding sequence is TGCAGCGTTGAGGGCCCACATACGGATGAGCAGTTCTTC.

The chain links TRBV6-6 to TRBJ1-2, with 8 bases matching TRBD1. Germline CDR1 is MNHNY and CDR2 is SVGAGI (reference sequence). V lost 10 bases, J lost 3 bases, and 4 bases stayed unmatched. This CDR3 is built from 12 residues. As DNA, the CDR3 is TGTGCCACCACAGGGGGGGACTATGGCTACACCTTC. It encodes CATTGGDYGYTF.

The chain joins TRBV11-2 to TRBJ2-5, with 13 bases lining up with TRBD2. V was clipped by 1 base and J by 4 bases; unmatched bases: 12. This CDR3 region has 19 residues. Germline CDR1 reads SGHAT; CDR2 reads FQNNGV. This chain's CDR3 is CASSLGTGLAGDGRETQYF. Here the CDR3 DNA reads TGTGCCAGCAGCTTAGGTACAGGACTAGCGGGAGATGGCCGAGAGACCCAGTACTTC.

This clone was recorded only once. The genes are TRBV6-2 or TRBV6-3 and TRBJ1-2, with 8 bases aligning to TRBD1. V was pared by 2 bases and J by 12 bases, with 11 bases of the junction left unmatched. The CDR3 is made up of 14 amino acids. Germline-derived CDR1 and CDR2 are MNHEY and SVGEGT. DNA of the CDR3: TGTGCCAGCAGTTACGCCCCCGGACAGGGATTGCACACCTTC. Translating gives CASSYAPGQGLHTF.

The chain has TRBV5-5 and TRBJ2-1; 12 positions agree with TRBD2. CDR1 and CDR2 (germline): SGHKS, YYEKEE (reference sequence). V was clipped by 2 bases and J by 9 bases; unmatched bases: 12. The CDR3 has 17 amino acids. CDR3 protein: CASSFHGTSGLGSEQFF. DNA for the CDR3: TGTGCCAGCAGCTTTCACGGGACTAGCGGGCTTGGGAGTGAGCAGTTCTTC.